Included here is one T cell receptor (beta chain) sequence, with context. It lacks a known antigen. No qualities accompany the bases; no much larger clone lies one base away. Collaborating institutions collected whole blood in K2EDTA tubes following their own protocols. Collaborator samples were shipped for TCRbeta analysis as frozen whole blood, isolated PBMCs, or DNA extracted from either sample type. The immunoSEQ Assay, a bias-controlled multiplex PCR, was used to amplify TCRbeta CDR3 regions from genomic DNA. In the authors' own workflow: The number of nucleated cells in each sample was estimated by amplification of reference gene primers within the assay. To quantify the absolute abundance of each unique TCRbeta CDR3 rearrangement, sequence reads were collapsed and filtered. For each sample, productive Simpson clonality was calculated as the square root of Simpson's diversity index over productive rearrangements. What TCRdb holds here is the immuneACCESS table cut down to in-frame rearrangements. Part of the clones is not present; checked against another copy, under half of the missing clones reflect an unresolved V gene, and the others are unexplained. V, J and clone size are taken as reported in that table, and D and trimming were inferred from the DNA itself. A total of 130,000 to 150,000 clones appear in this sample, 85% of them only once. Clones ranked in the top ten supply approximately 2.7% of the sample.

This specimen comes from a study of blood T cell repertoires in COVID-19 (dated by TCRdb to 2020 to 2021). About the full investigation: Samples covering the acute and convalescent phases of COVID-19 were provided by collaborators in the United States, Italy and Spain. The prospective study material was composed of cDNA or gDNA derived from T cells, B-cell-depleted T cells, or PBMCs. Deeply sampled blood TCRbeta repertoires from subjects exposed to, actively infected with, or recovered from COVID-19 were included in the dataset. The repertoires were released in a freely available public database intended as a resource for research on the immune response to SARS-CoV-2. The samples were drawn from two sources: the first 160 participants of the ongoing ImmuneRACE study, and over 1,000 subjects contributed by 6 global collaborators. Sample metadata almost always included a de-identified subject ID, COVID-19 status, age in years and sex. Where available, HLA class I and class II types were taken from metadata supplied by the sample provider and were not determined by assay-based typing. Study-level results and caveats: How much clinical and demographic metadata was included differed by source and by participant, and the metadata was provided uncurated.

CDR1 and CDR2 were assigned from the germline V gene as MNHEY and SVGEGT. The CDR3 runs 14 residues from the cysteine to the phenylalanine. CDR3 DNA only is kept here, 42 bases in frame from base 1. The trim is 2 bases for V and 4 bases for J, with a gap of 11 bases between the germline ends. Sample: peripheral blood. The receptor comes from a woman aged 40 to 50 with active or convalescent COVID-19. The chain couples TRBV6-2 or TRBV6-3 to TRBJ1-1, with TRBD1 as a weak D call on 6 bases. The CDR3 amino acid sequence is: CASSYARGATEAFF. The sequence in DNA is TGTGCCAGCAGTTACGCGCGGGGGGCCACTGAAGCTTTCTTT.